This T cell receptor beta chain was recovered during a study of OX40 agonist ivuxolimab in advanced cancers. Across the study: Age averaged 60 years (range roughly 23 to 79), and 82.7% were male.

TCRdb keeps only in-frame clones here, not all; method: immunoSEQ multiplex PCR. The sample carries about 36,000 clones, 60% to 85% recorded once. This receptor was taken from an adult with an advanced solid tumor such as melanoma, head and neck, liver or kidney cancer. Sequencing used CD4+ or CD8+ T cells sorted from blood, obtained in a trial of the OX40 agonist ivuxolimab.

This chain's CDR3 is CASRGDTGELFF. As DNA, the CDR3 is TGCGCCAGCAGGGGGGACACCGGGGAGCTGTTTTTT. The rearrangement uses TRBV10-1 and TRBJ2-2; D could derive from TRBD1 or TRBD2 (5 bases each). Germline loops: CDR1 WNHNN, CDR2 SYGVQD (reference sequence). The CDR3 has 12 residues. Trimming removed 6 bases at V and 3 bases at J, with 5 bases between.